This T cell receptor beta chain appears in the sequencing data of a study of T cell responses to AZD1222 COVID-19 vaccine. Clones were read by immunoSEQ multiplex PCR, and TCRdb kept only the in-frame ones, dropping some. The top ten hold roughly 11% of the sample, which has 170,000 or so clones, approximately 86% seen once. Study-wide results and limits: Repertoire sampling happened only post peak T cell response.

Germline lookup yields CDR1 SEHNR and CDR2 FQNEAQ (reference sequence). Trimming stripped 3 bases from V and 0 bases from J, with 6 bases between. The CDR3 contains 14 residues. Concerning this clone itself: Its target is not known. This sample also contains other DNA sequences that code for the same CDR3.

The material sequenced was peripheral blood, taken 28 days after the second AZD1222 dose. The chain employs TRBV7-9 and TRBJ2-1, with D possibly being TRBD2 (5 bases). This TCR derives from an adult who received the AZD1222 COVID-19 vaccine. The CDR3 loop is CASSLRDSYNEQFF. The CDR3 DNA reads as TGTGCCAGCAGCTTGAGGGACTCCTACAATGAGCAGTTCTTC.